Below, 20 T cell receptor beta chains from the same sample are listed, as sequenced in a study of immune characterization of retroperitoneal liposarcoma. MiXCR was run by TCRdb on the PCR reads, yielding one entry per CDR3 protein. The table records about 18,000 distinct CDR3 sequences, 35% to 40% of them present only once. Sequencing input: blood. The receptor set was obtained from a male donor with retroperitoneal liposarcoma.

This clonotype was seen a single time. The chain's CDR3 is CASSWGILETQFF. Written as DNA, the CDR3 is TGTGCCAGCAGCTGGGGGATCCTAGAGACCCAGTTCTTC. The chain uses TRBV6-1 and TRBJ2-1; either TRBD1 or TRBD2 may fit D (5 bases each). CDR3 size: 13 residues. Germline assignment: CDR1 MNHNS and CDR2 SASEGT. V was cut by 6 bases and J by 13 bases, with 19 bases left in between.

The rearrangement uses TRBV11-3 and TRBJ2-1; 9 bases match TRBD2. The J call may be wrong; the DNA end is better matched by TRBJ2-7. Germline values: CDR1 SGHNT, CDR2 YENEEA. The CDR3 is 16 amino acids. CDR3 region: CASSLELAGDGDEQYF. CDR3 sequence (DNA): TGTGCCAGCAGCTTAGAATTAGCGGGAGACGGCGATGAGCAGTACTTC.

This clonotype was found a few times. V gene TRBV28 combines with J gene TRBJ1-1; tentative D call: TRBD1 (6 bases). Germline CDR1 is MDHEN and CDR2 is SYDVKM. There are 11 residues in the CDR3. Deletions cut 10 bases from V and 7 bases from J, with 13 bases between. In DNA form, the CDR3 reads TGTGCCAACGGGGGGCGGGTTGAAGCTTTCTTT. This translates into CANGGRVEAFF.

J is TRBJ1-2 and V is TRBV4-3; D perhaps matches TRBD1 (6 bases). Trimming took off 2 bases at V and 0 bases at J, with 13 bases between the two ends. The V gene's germline CDR1 is LGHNA and CDR2 YSLEER. There are 16 residues in the CDR3. CDR3 protein: CASSQIGRGANYGYTF. In nucleotides, the CDR3 is TGCGCCAGCAGCCAAATAGGAAGGGGGGCTAACTATGGCTACACCTTC.

This clonotype has at least ten counts. This chain joins TRBV11-2 and TRBJ2-7, with 7 bases matching TRBD1. The CDR3 spans 15 residues. After removal of 4 bases from V and 5 bases from J, the junction contained 11 bases not matched to a gene. Germline V gives CDR1 SGHAT, CDR2 FQNNGV. CDR3 nucleotide sequence: TGTGCCAGCAGCTACATCCGGAAGCAGGGGGACGAGCAGTACTTC. Its protein is CASSYIRKQGDEQYF.

The chain couples TRBV7-3 to TRBJ2-7, with a tentative D call TRBD1 (6 bases). The J call may be wrong; the DNA end is better matched by TRBJ2-5. The CDR3 covers 15 residues. Germline assignment: CDR1 SGHTA and CDR2 FQGTGA. CDR3 sequence reads: CASSPGPGDPETQYF. The CDR3 DNA sequence: TGTGCCAGCAGCCCTGGCCCAGGGGATCCAGAGACCCAGTACTTC.

This chain links TRBV6-1 with TRBJ1-2, with D maybe TRBD1 (6 bases). V dropped 5 bases and J dropped 5 bases, with 15 bases sitting between them. Per the germline V gene, CDR1 is MNHNS and CDR2 is SASEGT. This CDR3 region has 14 residues. The CDR3 here is CASSRTDLFYGYTF. CDR3 coding DNA: TGTGCCAGCAGTAGGACAGACCTCTTTTATGGCTACACCTTC.

This clonotype turned up a few times. The chain recombines TRBV7-6 with TRBJ1-1, with a possible D match to TRBD1 (5 bases). In germline, CDR1 is SGHVS, CDR2 FNYEAQ. This CDR3 contains 14 residues. Trimming left V 6 bases short and J 1 base short, with 12 bases between. The CDR3 sequence is CASSYLGGNTEAFF. The CDR3 DNA is TGTGCCAGCAGTTACCTCGGGGGGAACACTGAAGCTTTCTTT. The entire variable domain, with the rest obtained from reference TRBV7-6 and TRBJ1-1, is as follows: GAGVSQSPRYKVTKRGQDVALRCDPISGHVSLYWYRQALGQGPEFLTYFNYEAQQDKSGLPNDRFSAERPEGSISTLTIQRTEQRDSAMYRCASSYLGGNTEAFFGQGTRLTVV.

In its sample, this clonotype ranks as medium-sized. This chain connects TRBV7-6 to TRBJ2-1, with D perhaps TRBD2 (5 bases). V was clipped by 4 bases and J by 7 bases, with 14 bases between them. This CDR3 is built from 14 residues. Germline V gene sequence: CDR1 SGHVS, CDR2 FNYEAQ. CDR3 in amino acids: CASSSRLRGNEQFF. CDR3 coding DNA: TGTGCCAGCAGCTCGAGGCTTCGGGGAAATGAGCAGTTCTTC.

The V call is TRBV6-1, the J call TRBJ2-4, with D unresolved. The J call may be faulty, since TRBJ2-7 better matches the DNA end. The V gene's germline CDR1 is MNHNS and CDR2 SASEGT. The CDR3 is 11 residues long. CDR3 sequence reads: CASQLSYEQYF. CDR3 bases: TGTGCCAGCCAGCTCTCCTACGAGCAGTACTTC.

In this sample, this clonotype turned up many times. The J gene is TRBJ2-1, the V gene TRBV7-2; TRBD2 matches at 9 bases. The better agreement between TRBJ2-7 and the DNA end casts doubt on the J call. The CDR3 is 14 residues long. Germline CDR1 reads SGHTA; CDR2 reads FQGNSA. The CDR3 spells CASSFQAGGYEQYF. CDR3 sequence (DNA): TGTGCCAGCAGCTTCCAAGCGGGAGGCTACGAGCAGTACTTC.

The sample holds one count of this clonotype. This chain links TRBV7-4 with TRBJ2-1; a weak D match, TRBD2 (5 bases). Matching the DNA end better, TRBJ2-7 makes the J call doubtful. Germline V gene lookup returns CDR1 SGHVT and CDR2 SQSDAQ. The CDR3 spans 19 residues. Here the CDR3 DNA reads TGTGCCAGCAGCCTCCCTTTCTTACAGTCGGAGGAAGGCTACAATGAGCAGTACTTC. Its protein is CASSLPFLQSEEGYNEQYF.

This clonotype was seen ten or more times. The chain links TRBV12-3 or TRBV12-4 to TRBJ2-3; 12 nucleotides line up with TRBD2. The CDR3 is made up of 15 amino acids. V gave up 6 bases and J gave up 0 bases; unmatched junction bases: 1. For the CDR3, the DNA is TGTGCCAGCAGCGGACTAGCGGGAAGCACAGATACGCAGTATTTT. Residues: CASSGLAGSTDTQYF.

By share, this clonotype counts as medium-sized. V and J are TRBV6-1 and TRBJ2-5; 7 bases line up with TRBD1. The germline V gene encodes CDR1 MNHNS and CDR2 SASEGT. CDR3 size: 14 residues. The V gene end was trimmed by 7 bases and the J gene end by 2 bases; junction bases not matched to a gene: 7. The CDR3 bases are TGTGCCAGCACTAAGACGGGACAGCAAGAGACCCAGTACTTC. Its translation: CASTKTGQQETQYF.

The sample holds many counts of this clonotype. CDR3 sequence: CASSLVQYEQYF. CDR3 sequence (DNA): TGTGCCAGCAGCTTAGTTCAATACGAGCAGTACTTC. The chain recombines TRBV11-3 with TRBJ2-1; no clear D. The J call may be in error: the DNA end matches TRBJ2-7 better. The CDR3 totals 12 residues. Germline V gives CDR1 SGHNT, CDR2 YENEEA.

Note on this clonotype: With a much larger clone just one base away, this may be a read error. The chain recombines TRBV7-2 with TRBJ2-7, with D perhaps TRBD1 or TRBD2 (5 bases each). The CDR3 is 15 residues long. Per the germline V gene, CDR1 is SGHTA and CDR2 is FQGNSA. V shed 5 bases and J shed 2 bases, with 16 bases lying between them. The CDR3 DNA sequence: TGTGCCAGCAGCCCTGGGGCAGGGAGCCCCTACGAGCAGTACTTC. This encodes CASSPGAGSPYEQYF.

The rearrangement links TRBV11-1 to TRBJ2-3, with TRBD1 matching 10 bases. TRBJ2-5 explains the end of the DNA better; the J call may be wrong. Germline V CDR1 and CDR2: SGHAT, FQDESV (reference sequence). This CDR3 has 15 amino acids. The CDR3 region is CASSLGQGRRETQYF. The CDR3 region has the DNA TGTGCCAGCAGCTTGGGACAGGGGCGGAGAGAGACCCAGTACTTC.

V and J are TRBV7-8 and TRBJ2-3; D remains unclear. Germline CDR1 reads SGHVS; CDR2 reads FQNEAQ. CDR3 length: 15 amino acids. V lost 6 bases and J lost 4, with 17 bases in between. This chain's CDR3 is CASSQGPLKADTQYF. CDR3 nucleotides: TGTGCCAGCAGTCAAGGCCCTCTTAAGGCAGATACGCAGTATTTT.

The V gene is TRBV6-1, the J gene TRBJ2-2; D gene ambiguous. Deletions cut 1 base from V and 1 base from J, with 7 bases between. The germline gives CDR1 MNHNS, CDR2 SASEGT. This CDR3 is built from 15 residues. Here the CDR3 DNA reads TGTGCCAGCAGTGAAGAGGCTGGGAACACCGGGGAGCTGTTTTTT. Translation gives CASSEEAGNTGELFF.

On this clonotype: This may arise from a read error, as a much more abundant clone is one base away. CDR3 region: CASSEGGGVYEQYF. CDR3 sequence (DNA): TGTGCCAGCAGTGAAGGGGGGGGGGTCTACGAGCAGTACTTC. The chain links TRBV6-1 to TRBJ2-7; 7 bases are a match to TRBD2. V shed 1 base and J 3 bases; nucleotides not matched to a gene: 3. The CDR3 is 14 residues long. The germline CDR1 and CDR2 sequences are MNHNS and SASEGT.